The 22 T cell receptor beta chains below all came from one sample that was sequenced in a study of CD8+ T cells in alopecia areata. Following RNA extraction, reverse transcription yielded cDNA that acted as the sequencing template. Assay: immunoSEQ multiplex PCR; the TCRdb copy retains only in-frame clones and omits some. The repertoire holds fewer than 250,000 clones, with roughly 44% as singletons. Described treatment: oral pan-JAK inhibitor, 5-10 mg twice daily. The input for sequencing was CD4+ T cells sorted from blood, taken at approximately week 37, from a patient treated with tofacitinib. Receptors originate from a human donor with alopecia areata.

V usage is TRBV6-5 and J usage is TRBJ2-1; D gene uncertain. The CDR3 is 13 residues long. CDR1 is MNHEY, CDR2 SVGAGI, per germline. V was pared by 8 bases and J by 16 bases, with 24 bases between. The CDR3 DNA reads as TGTGCCAGCCAGGCTCCAGCACTTTCCCGCCTTTTCTTC. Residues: CASQAPALSRLFF.

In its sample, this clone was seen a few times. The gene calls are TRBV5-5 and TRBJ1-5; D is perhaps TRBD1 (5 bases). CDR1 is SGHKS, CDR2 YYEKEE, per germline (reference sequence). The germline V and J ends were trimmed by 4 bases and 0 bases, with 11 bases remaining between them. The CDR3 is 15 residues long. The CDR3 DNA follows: TGTGCCAGCAGCCAGGGACCGGGTAGCAATCAGCCCCAGCATTTT. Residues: CASSQGPGSNQPQHF.

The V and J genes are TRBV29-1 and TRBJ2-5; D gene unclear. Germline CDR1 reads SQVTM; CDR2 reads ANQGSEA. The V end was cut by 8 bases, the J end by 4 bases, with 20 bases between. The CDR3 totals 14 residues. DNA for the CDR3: TGCAGCCCCAGTGGCGGCTCAAAGGGAGAGACCCAGTACTTC. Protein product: CSPSGGSKGETQYF. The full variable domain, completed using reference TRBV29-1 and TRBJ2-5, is SAVISQKPSRDICQRGTSLTIQCQVDSQVTMMFWYRQQPGQSLTLIATANQGSEATYESGFVIDKFPISRPNLTFSTLTVSNMSPEDSSIYLCSPSGGSKGETQYFGPGTRLLVL.

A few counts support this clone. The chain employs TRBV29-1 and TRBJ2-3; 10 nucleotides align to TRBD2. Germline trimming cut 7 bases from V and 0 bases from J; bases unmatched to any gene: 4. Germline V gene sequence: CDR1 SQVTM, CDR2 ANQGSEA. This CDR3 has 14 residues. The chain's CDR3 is CSASLAGSTDTQYF. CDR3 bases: TGCAGCGCGTCACTAGCGGGAAGCACAGATACGCAGTATTTT.

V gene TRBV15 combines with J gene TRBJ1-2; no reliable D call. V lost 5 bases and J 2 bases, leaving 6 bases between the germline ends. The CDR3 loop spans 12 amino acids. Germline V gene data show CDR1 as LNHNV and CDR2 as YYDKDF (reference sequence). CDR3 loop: CATSEGNYGYTF. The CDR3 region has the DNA TGTGCCACCAGCGAGGGAAACTATGGCTACACCTTC.

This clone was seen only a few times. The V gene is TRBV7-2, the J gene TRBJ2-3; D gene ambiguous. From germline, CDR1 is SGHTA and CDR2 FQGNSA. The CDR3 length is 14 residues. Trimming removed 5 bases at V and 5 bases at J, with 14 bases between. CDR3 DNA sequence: TGTGCCAGCAGCCTAGTTGGTTCGGGAGATACGCAGTATTTT. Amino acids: CASSLVGSGDTQYF. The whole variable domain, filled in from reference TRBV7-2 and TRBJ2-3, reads GAGVSQSPSNKVTEKGKDVELRCDPISGHTALYWYRQSLGQGLEFLIYFQGNSAPDKSGLPSDRFSAERTGGSVSTLTIQRTQQEDSAVYLCASSLVGSGDTQYFGPGTRLTVL.

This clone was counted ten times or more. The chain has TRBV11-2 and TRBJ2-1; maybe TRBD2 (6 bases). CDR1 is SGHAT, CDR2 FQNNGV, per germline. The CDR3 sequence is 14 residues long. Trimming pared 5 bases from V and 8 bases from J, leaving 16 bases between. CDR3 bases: TGTGCCAGCAGCGCCCGTACCGGGAGCGATGAGCAGTTCTTC. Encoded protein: CASSARTGSDEQFF.

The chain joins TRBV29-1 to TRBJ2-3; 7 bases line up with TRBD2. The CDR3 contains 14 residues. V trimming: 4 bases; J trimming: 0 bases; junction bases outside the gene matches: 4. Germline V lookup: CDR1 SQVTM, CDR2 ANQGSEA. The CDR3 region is CSVVAGASTDTQYF. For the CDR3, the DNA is TGCAGCGTTGTGGCGGGAGCTAGCACAGATACGCAGTATTTT.

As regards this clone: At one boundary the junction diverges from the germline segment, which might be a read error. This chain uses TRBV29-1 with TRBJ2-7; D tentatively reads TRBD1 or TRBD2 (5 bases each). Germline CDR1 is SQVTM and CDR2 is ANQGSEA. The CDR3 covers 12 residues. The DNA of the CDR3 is TGCAGCGTTAGGGCAGGGACCTACGAGCAGCACTTC. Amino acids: CSVRAGTYEQHF.

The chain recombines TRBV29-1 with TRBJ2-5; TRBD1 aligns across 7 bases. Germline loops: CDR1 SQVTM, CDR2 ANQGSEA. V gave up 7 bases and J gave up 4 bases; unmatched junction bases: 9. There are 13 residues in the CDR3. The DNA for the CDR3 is TGCAGCGCGATAAGGGGGCGCTTAGAGACCCAGTACTTC. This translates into CSAIRGRLETQYF.

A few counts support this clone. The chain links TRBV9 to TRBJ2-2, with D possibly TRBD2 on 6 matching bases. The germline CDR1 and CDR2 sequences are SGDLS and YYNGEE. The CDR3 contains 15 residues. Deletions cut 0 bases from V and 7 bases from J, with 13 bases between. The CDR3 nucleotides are TGTGCCAGCAGCGTAGTAGGAGGGGCAAGCGGGGAGCTGTTTTTT. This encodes CASSVVGGASGELFF.

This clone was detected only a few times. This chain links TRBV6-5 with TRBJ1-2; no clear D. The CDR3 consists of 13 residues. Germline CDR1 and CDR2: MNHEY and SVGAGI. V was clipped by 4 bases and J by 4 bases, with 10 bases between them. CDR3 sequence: CASSSDVSYGYTF. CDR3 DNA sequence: TGTGCCAGCAGTTCGGACGTAAGCTATGGCTACACCTTC.

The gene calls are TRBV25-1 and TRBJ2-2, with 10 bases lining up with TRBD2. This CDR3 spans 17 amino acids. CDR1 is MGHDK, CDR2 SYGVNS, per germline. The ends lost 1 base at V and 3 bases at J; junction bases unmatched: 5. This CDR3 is CASSELGLAGDTGELFF. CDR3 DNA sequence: TGTGCCAGCAGTGAATTGGGGCTAGCGGGAGACACCGGGGAGCTGTTTTTT.

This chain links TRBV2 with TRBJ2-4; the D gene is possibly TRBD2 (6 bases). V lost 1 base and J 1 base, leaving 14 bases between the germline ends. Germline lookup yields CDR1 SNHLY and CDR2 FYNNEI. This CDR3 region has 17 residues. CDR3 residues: CASSEVKGGNAKNIQYF. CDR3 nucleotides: TGTGCCAGCAGTGAAGTCAAGGGCGGGAATGCCAAAAACATTCAGTACTTC. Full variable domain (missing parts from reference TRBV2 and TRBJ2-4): EPEVTQTPSHQVTQMGQEVILRCVPISNHLYFYWYRQILGQKVEFLVSFYNNEISEKSEIFDDQFSVERPDGSNFTLKIRSTKLEDSAMYFCASSEVKGGNAKNIQYFGAGTRLSVL.

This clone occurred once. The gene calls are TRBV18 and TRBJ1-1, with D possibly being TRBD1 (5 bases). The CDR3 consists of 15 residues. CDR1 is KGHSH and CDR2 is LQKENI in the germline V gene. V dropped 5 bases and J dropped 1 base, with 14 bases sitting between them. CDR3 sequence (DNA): TGTGCCAGCTCAGCCTCGGGGGGATGGAACACTGAAGCTTTCTTT. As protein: CASSASGGWNTEAFF.

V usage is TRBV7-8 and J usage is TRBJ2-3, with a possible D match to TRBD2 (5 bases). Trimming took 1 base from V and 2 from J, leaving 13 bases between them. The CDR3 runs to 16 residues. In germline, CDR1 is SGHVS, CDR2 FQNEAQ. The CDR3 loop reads CASSLGVGVLTDTQYF. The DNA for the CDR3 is TGTGCCAGCAGCTTAGGGGTGGGAGTCCTCACAGATACGCAGTATTTT.

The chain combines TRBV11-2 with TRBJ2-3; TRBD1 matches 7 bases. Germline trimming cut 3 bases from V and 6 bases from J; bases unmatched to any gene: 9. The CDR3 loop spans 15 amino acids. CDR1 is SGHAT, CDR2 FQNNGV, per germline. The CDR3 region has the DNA TGTGCCAGCAGCTTGGGGACAGAAAGGGGCGATACGCAGTATTTT. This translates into CASSLGTERGDTQYF.

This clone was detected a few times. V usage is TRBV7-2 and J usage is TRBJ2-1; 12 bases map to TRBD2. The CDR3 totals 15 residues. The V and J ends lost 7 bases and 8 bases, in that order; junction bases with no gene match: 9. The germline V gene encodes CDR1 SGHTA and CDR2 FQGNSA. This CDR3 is CASTLGLAGLDEQFF. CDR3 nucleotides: TGTGCCAGCACCCTTGGACTAGCGGGATTGGATGAGCAGTTCTTC.

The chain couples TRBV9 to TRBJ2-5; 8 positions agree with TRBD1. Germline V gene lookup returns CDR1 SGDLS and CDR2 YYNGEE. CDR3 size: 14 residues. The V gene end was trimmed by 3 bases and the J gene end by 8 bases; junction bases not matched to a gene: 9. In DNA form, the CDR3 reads TGTGCCAGCAGCGAGACAGGGGACGGAGAAACCCAGTACTTC. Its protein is CASSETGDGETQYF.

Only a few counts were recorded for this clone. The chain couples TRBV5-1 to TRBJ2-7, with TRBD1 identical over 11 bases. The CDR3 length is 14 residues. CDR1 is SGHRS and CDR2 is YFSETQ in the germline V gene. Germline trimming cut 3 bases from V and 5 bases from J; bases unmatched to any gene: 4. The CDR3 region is CASSSPGQGDEQYF. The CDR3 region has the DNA TGCGCCAGCAGCTCGCCGGGACAGGGGGACGAGCAGTACTTC.

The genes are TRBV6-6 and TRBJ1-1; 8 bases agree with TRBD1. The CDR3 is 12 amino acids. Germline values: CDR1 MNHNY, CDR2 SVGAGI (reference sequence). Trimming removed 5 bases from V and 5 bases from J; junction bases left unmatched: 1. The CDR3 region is CASSDRGTEAFF. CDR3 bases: TGTGCCAGCAGTGACAGGGGAACTGAAGCTTTCTTT.

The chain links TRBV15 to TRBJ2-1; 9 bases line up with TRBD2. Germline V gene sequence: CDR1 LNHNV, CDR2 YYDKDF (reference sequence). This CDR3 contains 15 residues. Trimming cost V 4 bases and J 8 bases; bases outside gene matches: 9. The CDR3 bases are TGTGCCACCAGCACCGGGACTAGCAGCACCGATGAGCAGTTCTTC. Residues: CATSTGTSSTDEQFF.